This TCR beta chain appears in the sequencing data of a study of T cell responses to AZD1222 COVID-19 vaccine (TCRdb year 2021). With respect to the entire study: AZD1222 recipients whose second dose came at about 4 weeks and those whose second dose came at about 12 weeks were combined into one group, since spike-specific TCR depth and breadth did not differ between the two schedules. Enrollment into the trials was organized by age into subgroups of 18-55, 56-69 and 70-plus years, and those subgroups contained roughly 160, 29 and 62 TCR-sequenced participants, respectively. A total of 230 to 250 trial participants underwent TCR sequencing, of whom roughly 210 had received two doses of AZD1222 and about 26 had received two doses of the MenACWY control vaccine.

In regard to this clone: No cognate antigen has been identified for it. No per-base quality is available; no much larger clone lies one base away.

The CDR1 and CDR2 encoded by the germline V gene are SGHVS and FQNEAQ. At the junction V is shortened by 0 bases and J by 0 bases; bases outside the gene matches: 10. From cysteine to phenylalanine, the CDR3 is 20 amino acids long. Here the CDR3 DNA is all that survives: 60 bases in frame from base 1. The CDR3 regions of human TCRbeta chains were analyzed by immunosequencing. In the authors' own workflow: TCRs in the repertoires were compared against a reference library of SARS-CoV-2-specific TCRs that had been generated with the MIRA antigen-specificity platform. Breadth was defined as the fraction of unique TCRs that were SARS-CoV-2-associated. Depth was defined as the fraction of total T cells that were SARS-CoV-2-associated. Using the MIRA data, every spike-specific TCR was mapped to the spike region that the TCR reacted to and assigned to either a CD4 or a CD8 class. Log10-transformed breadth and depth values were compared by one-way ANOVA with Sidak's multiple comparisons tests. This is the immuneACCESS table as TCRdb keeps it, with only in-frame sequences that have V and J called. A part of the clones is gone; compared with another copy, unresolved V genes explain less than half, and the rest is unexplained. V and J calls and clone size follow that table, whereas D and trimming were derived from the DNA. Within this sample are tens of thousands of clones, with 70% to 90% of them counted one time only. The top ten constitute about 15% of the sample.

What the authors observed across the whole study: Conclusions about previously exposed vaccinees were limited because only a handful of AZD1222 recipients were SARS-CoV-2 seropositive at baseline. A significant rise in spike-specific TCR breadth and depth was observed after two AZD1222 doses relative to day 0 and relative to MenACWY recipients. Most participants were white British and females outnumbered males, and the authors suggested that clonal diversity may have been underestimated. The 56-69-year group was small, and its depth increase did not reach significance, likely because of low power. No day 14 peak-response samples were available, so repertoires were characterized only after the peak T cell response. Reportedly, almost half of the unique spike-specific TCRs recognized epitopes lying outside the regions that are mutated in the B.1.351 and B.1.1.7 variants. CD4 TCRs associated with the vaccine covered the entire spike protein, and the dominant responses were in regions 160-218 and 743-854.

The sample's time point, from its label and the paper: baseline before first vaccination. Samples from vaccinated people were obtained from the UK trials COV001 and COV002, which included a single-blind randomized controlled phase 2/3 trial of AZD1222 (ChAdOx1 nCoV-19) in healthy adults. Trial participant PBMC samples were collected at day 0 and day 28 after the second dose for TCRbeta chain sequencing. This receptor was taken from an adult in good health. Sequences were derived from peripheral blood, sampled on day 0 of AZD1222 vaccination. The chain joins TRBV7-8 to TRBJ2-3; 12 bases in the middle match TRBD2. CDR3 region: CASSLARLAGAPSSTDTQYF. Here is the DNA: TGTGCCAGCAGCTTAGCCCGACTAGCGGGGGCCCCTTCTAGCACAGATACGCAGTATTTT.